The present TCR beta chain was sequenced within a study of blood T cell repertoires in COVID-19. On the study more broadly: Italy, Spain and the United States were the sources of the convalescent and acute COVID-19 samples.

This clone occurred once. As originally analysed: For nucleated cells, counts were estimated from reference gene primer amplification. Here immunoSEQ multiplex PCR was the method, and the copy in TCRdb shows in-frame clones only, minus some. V and J calls and clone size come straight from that table; D and trimming were deduced from the DNA. The sample has some 180,000 clones, roughly 80% seen once; the top ten hold more than 5.5%. The length of the CDR3 is 15 residues. Per the germline V gene, CDR1 is MNHEY and CDR2 is SVGAGI. V shed 5 bases, J shed 1 base, and the junction held 6 bases outside the gene matches.

This receptor was identified in a human donor in a cohort sampled during active COVID-19. The chain is built from TRBV6-5 and TRBJ2-3; 7 bases match TRBD2. Sequenced sample: peripheral blood. The CDR3 here is CASSPVGGGTDTQYF. The CDR3, as DNA: TGTGCCAGCAGTCCCGTGGGAGGGGGCACAGATACGCAGTATTTT.